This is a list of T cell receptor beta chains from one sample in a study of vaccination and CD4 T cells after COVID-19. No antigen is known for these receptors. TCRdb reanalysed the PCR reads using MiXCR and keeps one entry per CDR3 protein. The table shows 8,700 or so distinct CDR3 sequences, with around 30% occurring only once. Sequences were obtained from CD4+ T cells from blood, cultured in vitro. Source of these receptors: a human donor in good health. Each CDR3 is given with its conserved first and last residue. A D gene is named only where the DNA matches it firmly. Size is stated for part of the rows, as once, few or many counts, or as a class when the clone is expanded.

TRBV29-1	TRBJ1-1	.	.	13	CSVVRDGSVEAFF	TGCAGCGTTGTGCGGGACGGGTCAGTAGAAGCTTTCTTT
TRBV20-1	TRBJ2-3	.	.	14	CSANRDRDTDTQYF	TGCAGTGCTAATCGGGATCGGGACACAGATACGCAGTATTTT
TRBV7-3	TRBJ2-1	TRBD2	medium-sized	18	CASSIPVLAGRGGDEQFF	TGTGCCAGCAGCATCCCCGTTCTGGCGGGGAGGGGCGGGGATGAGCAGTTCTTC
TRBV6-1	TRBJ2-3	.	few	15	CASRSRDSGTDTQYF	TGTGCCAGCAGATCCCGGGACTCAGGCACAGATACGCAGTATTTT
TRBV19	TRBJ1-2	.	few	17	CASRTAGRGMTNYGYTF	TGTGCCAGTAGGACTGCGGGACGCGGAATGACTAACTATGGCTACACCTTC
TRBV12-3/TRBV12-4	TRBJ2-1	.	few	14	CASSPSSGHNEQFF	TGTGCCAGCAGCCCATCCAGCGGCCACAATGAGCAGTTCTTC
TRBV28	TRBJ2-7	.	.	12	CASSTPSYEQYF	TGTGCCAGCAGCACCCCTTCCTACGAGCAGTACTTC
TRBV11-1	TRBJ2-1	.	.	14	CASSPDRNYNEQFF	TGTGCCAGCAGCCCCGACAGAAACTACAATGAGCAGTTCTTC
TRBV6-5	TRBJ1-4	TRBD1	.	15	CASSYLDRASEKLFF	TGTGCCAGCAGTTACCTGGACAGGGCTTCTGAAAAACTGTTTTTT
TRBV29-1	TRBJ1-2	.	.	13	CSVGKGTDYGYTF	TGCAGCGTTGGAAAGGGGACGGACTATGGCTACACCTTC
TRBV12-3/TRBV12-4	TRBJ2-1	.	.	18	CASGPGSGKGRFRNEQFF	TGTGCCAGTGGACCGGGTAGCGGCAAGGGCCGATTTCGCAATGAGCAGTTCTTC
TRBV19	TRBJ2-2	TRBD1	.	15	CASSFGQGLTGELFF	TGTGCCAGTAGCTTCGGACAGGGCCTGACCGGGGAGCTGTTTTTT
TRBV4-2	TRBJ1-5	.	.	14	CASSHPGDNQPQHF	TGTGCCAGCAGCCATCCAGGGGACAATCAGCCCCAGCATTTT
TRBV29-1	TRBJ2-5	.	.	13	CSVEGAGQETQYF	TGCAGCGTTGAAGGGGCAGGGCAAGAGACCCAGTACTTC
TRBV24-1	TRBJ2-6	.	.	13	CATSDGGANVLTF	TGTGCCACCAGTGATGGGGGGGCCAACGTCCTGACTTTC
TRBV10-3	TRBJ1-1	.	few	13	CAIKPQGDTEAFF	TGTGCCATCAAACCGCAGGGCGATACTGAAGCTTTCTTT
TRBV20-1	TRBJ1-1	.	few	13	CSASLFWATEAFF	TGCAGTGCTAGTTTGTTTTGGGCGACTGAAGCTTTCTTT
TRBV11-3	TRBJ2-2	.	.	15	CASSPSPGNTGELFF	TGTGCCAGCAGCCCGTCCCCGGGAAACACCGGGGAGCTGTTTTTT
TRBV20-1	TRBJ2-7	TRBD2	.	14	CSARLLAGDSEQYF	TGCAGTGCTAGACTTTTAGCGGGAGATAGCGAGCAGTACTTC
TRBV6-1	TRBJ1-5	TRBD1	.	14	CASSPGGTNQPQHF	TGTGCCAGCAGTCCAGGGGGGACCAATCAGCCCCAGCATTTT
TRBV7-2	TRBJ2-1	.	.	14	CASSLGTAYNEQFF	TGTGCCAGCAGCTTAGGGACAGCCTACAATGAGCAGTTCTTC
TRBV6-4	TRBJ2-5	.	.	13	CASSGGPEETQYF	TGTGCCAGCAGTGGGGGGCCAGAGGAGACCCAGTACTTC